This T cell receptor beta chain was identified in a study of T-cell memory formation after mild COVID-19. About the study: Each donor largely had its own TCR clusters.

The sample holds a few counts of this clonotype. The antigen remains undetermined. J was trimmed by 10 bases and V by 5 bases; bases with no gene match: 7. The CDR3 has 12 amino acids. Per the germline V gene, CDR1 is SGHVS and CDR2 is FQNEAQ. The study, taken as a whole, reports: Proof of SARS-CoV-2 specificity was absent for the second-wave clones that crested on day 37. Among CD4+ contracting clones, most were CM and EM, and CD8+ ones EMRA.

Researchers used 5'RACE with constant-segment primers to make TCR alpha and TCR beta cDNA libraries that carry sample barcodes and UMIs. TCRdb re-analysed the 5' RACE reads in MiXCR, keeping a single row per CDR3 protein. The sample lists a few hundred thousand distinct CDR3 sequences; more than 9% were seen once. The rearrangement joins TRBV7-8 to TRBJ1-2; 7 bases are shared with TRBD1. Material: PBMCs or a T cell subset sorted from them (not recorded which). The receptor's source is a man between 18 and 29 years old who had mild COVID-19 (a few samples of this study predate the infection). Cell type and time point are not known. CDR3 coding DNA: TGTGCCAGCAGCCCACAGGGGCCCAACTACACCTTC. This encodes CASSPQGPNYTF.